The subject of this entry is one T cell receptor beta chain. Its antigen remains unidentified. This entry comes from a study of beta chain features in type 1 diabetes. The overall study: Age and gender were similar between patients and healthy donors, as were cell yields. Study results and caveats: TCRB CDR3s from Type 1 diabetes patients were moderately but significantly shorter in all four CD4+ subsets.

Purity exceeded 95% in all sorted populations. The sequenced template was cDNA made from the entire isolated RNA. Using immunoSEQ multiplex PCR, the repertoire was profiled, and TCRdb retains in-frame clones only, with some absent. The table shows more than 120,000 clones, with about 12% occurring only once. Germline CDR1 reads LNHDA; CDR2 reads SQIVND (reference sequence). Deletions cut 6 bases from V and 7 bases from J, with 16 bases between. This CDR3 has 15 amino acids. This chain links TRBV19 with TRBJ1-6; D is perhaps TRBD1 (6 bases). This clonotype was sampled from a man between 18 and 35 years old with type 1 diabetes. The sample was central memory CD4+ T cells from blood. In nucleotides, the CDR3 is TGTGCCAGTAGAAAGGTGGGGACACCGAATTCACCCCTCCACTTT. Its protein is CASRKVGTPNSPLHF.